This record covers a single TCR beta chain. What it recognizes is unknown. This entry belongs to a study of cytomegalovirus exposure and HLA in healthy donors. Study-wide points: The authors later linked a missense DCLRE1C variant to TCR beta V- and J-gene trimming. TCR beta sequences reportedly predicted most subjects' HLA-A and HLA-B alleles accurately. Previous analysis showed most TCR beta V segments were productive about 90% or about 30% of the time.

PCR amplification relied on 60 Vbeta primers (plus 13 Jbeta primers). Method: immunoSEQ multiplex PCR; TCRdb's copy keeps in-frame clones and lacks some. The sample records roughly 120,000 clones, 60% to 70% being singletons. Trimming took off 5 bases at V and 0 bases at J, with 11 bases between the two ends. Germline CDR1 and CDR2: MDHEN and SYDVKM. CDR3 size: 14 residues. This TCR derives from a woman between 40 and 50 years old in good health and CMV-seropositive. The sequenced material came from PBMCs. The chain employs TRBV28 and TRBJ2-7, with TRBD1 as a possible D gene (6 bases). CDR3 sequence reads: CASSLGQSSYEQYF. In nucleotides, the CDR3 is TGTGCCAGCAGTCTCGGACAGAGCTCCTACGAGCAGTACTTC.